Listed here are 17 T cell receptor beta chains from one sample, sequenced in a study of PD-1 blockade in classical Hodgkin lymphoma. All the patients suffered relapse after autologous stem cell transplantation, and brentuximab vedotin exposure differed. Data came from immunoSEQ multiplex PCR; TCRdb stores just in-frame clones and leaves some out. The table has 26,000 or so clones, roughly 68% seen once. The specimen was peripheral blood mononuclear cells (PBMCs), collected before the second cycle of nivolumab. The receptors derive from a human donor with classical Hodgkin lymphoma.

J is TRBJ1-2 and V is TRBV2; D is uncertain. The CDR3 loop spans 11 amino acids. Looked up from germline, CDR1 is SNHLY and CDR2 is FYNNEI. V shed 8 bases and J shed 4 bases, with 8 bases lying between them. The CDR3 protein is CASDGLYGYTF. Here the CDR3 DNA reads TGTGCCAGCGATGGCCTCTATGGCTACACCTTC.

In regard to this clone: Its ends do not fully match the called genes, so a read error is possible. V and J are TRBV19 and TRBJ1-1; 9 bases are a match to TRBD1. The CDR3 length is 14 residues. The V gene's germline CDR1 is LNHDA and CDR2 SQIVND (reference sequence). The CDR3 loop reads CASSRKSIEDRGEF. CDR3 nucleotide sequence: TGTGCCAGTAGTCGTAAATCAATTGAGGACAGGGGAGAATTC.

The chain recombines TRBV18 with TRBJ2-7; possible D gene TRBD2, 6 bases. There are 16 residues in the CDR3. V dropped 3 bases and J dropped 2 bases, with 17 bases sitting between them. Germline loops: CDR1 KGHSH, CDR2 LQKENI. The CDR3 here is CASSPPTGTGTYEQYF. CDR3 sequence (DNA): TGTGCCAGCTCACCCCCGACCGGGACTGGGACCTACGAGCAGTACTTC.

V usage is TRBV7-9 and J usage is TRBJ2-5, with TRBD1 as a possible D gene (5 bases). Trimming cost V 5 bases and J 3 bases, with 16 bases left between them. Germline assignment: CDR1 SEHNR and CDR2 FQNEAQ (reference sequence). The CDR3 has 15 residues. DNA of the CDR3: TGTGCCAGCAGCCTTCCGGCAGGGTGGGAAGAGACCCAGTACTTC. Protein sequence: CASSLPAGWEETQYF. The full variable domain, with the rest looked up from reference TRBV7-9 and TRBJ2-5, is DTGVSQNPRHKITKRGQNVTFRCDPISEHNRLYWYRQTLGQGPEFLTYFQNEAQLEKSRLLSDRFSAERPKGSFSTLEIQRTEQGDSAMYLCASSLPAGWEETQYFGPGTRLLVL.

V and J are TRBV4-2 and TRBJ1-3, with D tentatively TRBD1 (6 bases). This CDR3 is 16 amino acids long. CDR1 is LGHNA, CDR2 YNFKEQ, per germline. Trimming stripped 4 bases from V and 2 bases from J, with 15 bases between. CDR3 coding DNA: TGTGCCAGCAGCCTAAACAGGGAGATTACTGGAAACACCATATATTTT. Translation: CASSLNREITGNTIYF.

This chain connects TRBV7-2 to TRBJ2-7; either TRBD1 or TRBD2 may supply D (7 bases each). Germline V gene data show CDR1 as SGHTA and CDR2 as FQGNSA. This CDR3 comprises 15 residues. V was pared by 5 bases and J by 3 bases, with 17 bases between. The DNA for the CDR3 is TGTGCCAGCAGCCTCCGACAGGGAGGGAGCTACGAGCAGTACTTC. It yields the protein CASSLRQGGSYEQYF.

V is TRBV15 and J is TRBJ2-7; 7 bases fit TRBD1. Losses at the gene ends were 0 bases for V and 2 bases for J; bases not matched to a gene: 10. The V gene's germline CDR1 is LNHNV and CDR2 YYDKDF (reference sequence). The CDR3 runs 17 residues. The CDR3 loop is CATSREGIQGLTYEQYF. The CDR3 coding sequence is TGTGCCACCAGCAGAGAAGGGATACAGGGGCTCACCTACGAGCAGTACTTC. Based on the CDR3 plus reference TRBV15 and TRBJ2-7, the full variable domain is DAMVIQNPRYQVTQFGKPVTLSCSQTLNHNVMYWYQQKSSQAPKLLFHYYDKDFNNEADTPDNFQSRRPNTSFCFLDIRSPGLGDTAMYLCATSREGIQGLTYEQYFGPGTRLTVT.

This clone came up a few times. The chain joins TRBV2 to TRBJ1-1, with 12 bases lining up with TRBD1. CDR1 is SNHLY, CDR2 FYNNEI, per germline. The CDR3 extends over 15 amino acids. The ends lost 7 bases at V and 1 base at J; junction bases unmatched: 4. This chain's CDR3 is CASTGQGARNTEAFF. In nucleotides, the CDR3 is TGTGCCAGCACGGGACAGGGGGCTAGGAACACTGAAGCTTTCTTT.

This chain uses TRBV18 with TRBJ2-3; 8 bases match TRBD2. The trim removed 6 bases at V and 6 bases at J, leaving 11 bases unmatched. The CDR3 consists of 15 residues. Germline CDR1 reads KGHSH; CDR2 reads LQKENI. This CDR3 reads CASSGPGGPEDTQYF. The CDR3 nucleotides read TGTGCCAGCTCTGGTCCGGGGGGGCCCGAGGATACGCAGTATTTT.

The chain couples TRBV28 to TRBJ2-7; TRBD1 aligns across 9 bases. The CDR3 consists of 16 residues. Germline loops: CDR1 MDHEN, CDR2 SYDVKM. With V trimmed by 3 bases and J by 0 bases, 6 bases remained unmatched. CDR3 DNA: TGTGCCAGCAGTTTTCTAGGGACAGGGCACTCCTACGAGCAGTACTTC. This codes for CASSFLGTGHSYEQYF.

This clone was picked up a small number of times. The chain recombines TRBV28 with TRBJ2-4; TRBD2 matches at 7 bases. CDR1 is MDHEN, CDR2 SYDVKM, per germline. With 4 bases clipped from V and 4 bases from J, the junction kept 10 bases outside the gene matches. The CDR3 spans 16 residues. CDR3 protein: CASSSVVQGGKNIQYF. CDR3 nucleotide sequence: TGTGCCAGCAGTTCAGTAGTCCAGGGAGGGAAAAACATTCAGTACTTC.

This chain connects TRBV5-1 to TRBJ2-7, with 7 bases fitting TRBD2. The J segment lost 0 bases and the V segment lost 0 bases, leaving 3 bases of the junction unmatched. The CDR3 is 15 residues long. The V gene's germline CDR1 is SGHRS and CDR2 YFSETQ. The CDR3 loop is CASSLAAGASYEQYF. CDR3 coding DNA: TGCGCCAGCAGCTTGGCGGCGGGAGCCTCCTACGAGCAGTACTTC.

This chain links TRBV18 with TRBJ2-7, with 11 bases aligning to TRBD2. The germline V gene encodes CDR1 KGHSH and CDR2 LQKENI. V lost 2 bases and J lost 1; bases outside the gene matches: 1. This CDR3 has 15 amino acids. The chain's CDR3 is CASSPTSGGSYEQYF. The CDR3 nucleotides are TGTGCCAGCTCACCAACTAGCGGGGGTTCCTACGAGCAGTACTTC. Variable domain in full (rest from reference TRBV18 and TRBJ2-7): NAGVMQNPRHLVRRRGQEARLRCSPMKGHSHVYWYRQLPEEGLKFMVYLQKENIIDESGMPKERFSAEFPKEGPSILRIQQVVRGDSAAYFCASSPTSGGSYEQYFGPGTRLTVT.

V is TRBV10-3 and J is TRBJ2-7, with 9 bases aligning to TRBD1. The CDR3 consists of 16 residues. Per the germline V gene, CDR1 is ENHRY and CDR2 is SYGVKD. The trim removed 0 bases at V and 7 bases at J, leaving 10 bases unmatched. The CDR3 reads CAISESIPGQGTEQYF. In DNA form, the CDR3 reads TGTGCCATCAGTGAGTCGATACCTGGACAGGGGACGGAGCAGTACTTC.

The chain joins TRBV28 to TRBJ2-5; D not certain. The germline V and J ends were trimmed by 2 bases and 2 bases, with 12 bases remaining between them. The CDR3 is 15 amino acids. Germline assignment: CDR1 MDHEN and CDR2 SYDVKM. The CDR3 is CASSLGFTVQETQYF. CDR3 DNA: TGTGCCAGCAGTTTAGGTTTTACGGTTCAAGAGACCCAGTACTTC.

The V call is TRBV6-1, the J call TRBJ1-4; D ambiguous. The germline V gene has CDR1 MNHNS and CDR2 SASEGT. Trimming took 3 bases from V and 3 from J, leaving 23 bases between them. The CDR3 loop spans 19 amino acids. CDR3 region: CASSDPRWAPHAANEKLFF. Written as DNA, the CDR3 is TGTGCCAGCAGTGACCCGAGATGGGCCCCACATGCAGCTAATGAAAAACTGTTTTTT.

As concerns this clone: This same CDR3 is encoded by further DNA sequences in the sample. The V and J genes are TRBV11-2 and TRBJ1-5; 10 positions agree with TRBD1. Germline V CDR1 and CDR2: SGHAT, FQNNGV. The trim removed 3 bases at V and 1 base at J, leaving 0 bases unmatched. CDR3 length: 15 residues. The CDR3 DNA follows: TGTGCCAGCAGCTTGGGACAGGGGAGCAATCAGCCCCAGCATTTT. This codes for CASSLGQGSNQPQHF.